This T cell receptor (beta chain) appears in the sequencing data of a study of early T cells in non-severe SARS-CoV-2 infection (dated by TCRdb to about 2021). Context from the whole study: Because TCR sequencing was done on bulk RNA from unsorted whole blood, the alpha and beta chains could not be paired.

Receptor amplification or capture employed 5' RACE. Sequencing relied on a NextSeq 500. To correct for sequencing error and PCR bias, the TCR library protocol tagged individual cDNA molecules with unique molecular identifiers. Both TCR alpha and beta chains were sequenced, and tight co-correlation was observed between alpha and beta sequence abundances in each sample. Per the authors' processing: Decombinator V4 was used to perform V gene, J gene and CDR3 annotation of TCR sequences. TCRs were defined as expanded if a significant change between any two time points was detected under a Poisson model with p below 0.0001. TCR abundances were normalised to the total number of TCRs sequenced per sample and expressed as counts per million. A search of VDJdb, accessed on 1 November 2021, was run for TCRs annotated to CMV, EBV and SARS-CoV-2, with TCRs annotated for multiple antigens excluded. TCRdb trimmed the raw reads at Q25, called clones with MiXCR and kept productive beta chains. Entries that share a CDR3 protein sequence are merged under the most common genes and DNA. These V and J calls rely on TCRdb rather than the paper's analysis. The sample profile shows some 20,000 distinct CDR3 sequences; roughly 5% of them were found once. About 6.3% of the sample is taken by the ten largest.

Study-wide findings and limitations: VDJdb matching was skewed toward anti-spike CD8 responses, so virus-specific expansions were likely underestimated and private and CD4 specificities were missed.

The table lists this clonotype with many counts. Its antigen specificity is not known. No much larger clone is present one base from it, and per-base qualities are unavailable. The study was a case-control design nested within a healthcare worker cohort in London, UK, with weekly nasopharyngeal swab PCR tests and blood sampling. Between 23 and 31 March 2020, the week of the UK lockdown, healthcare workers were enrolled and then followed up weekly for as long as 16 weeks. The TCR comes from an adult who was a healthcare worker with PCR-confirmed SARS-CoV-2 infection or an uninfected control (not recorded which). The sequencing sample was made of whole blood.

The CDR3 reads as follows: CASSLAMDRELFF. At the DNA level, the sequence is TGTGCCAGCAGCTTGGCCATGGACAGGGAGCTGTTTTTT. The chain was built from TRBV5-5 and TRBJ2-2; TRBD1 could be the D gene, as 5 bases match. The CDR3 holds 13 amino acids from the cysteine to the phenylalanine. Here the CDR3 DNA is all that survives: 39 bases in frame from base 1. The junction shows trimming of 0 bases on V and 9 bases on J, plus 9 bases between the germline ends. CDR1 and CDR2 were assigned from the germline V gene (reference sequence) as SGHKS and YYEKEE.